Sequencing of this TCR beta chain was carried out in a study of neurological immune-mediated disorders. Study context: The multiple sclerosis group of roughly 35 included roughly 31 relapsing-remitting and 3 secondary progressive patients.

This clonotype appeared many times. As yet, its antigen is unknown. Whole-study findings and limits: Among 34 multiple sclerosis patients, phylogenetic grouping put the repertoires of 18 into a single related-CDR3 cluster, a possible signature. Falling below healthy controls, multiple sclerosis showed the least TCR clonal expansion, while HTLV-1-associated myelopathy showed the most.

The CDR3 runs to 13 residues. Trimming stripped 3 bases from V and 5 bases from J, with 13 bases between. From germline, CDR1 is DFQATT and CDR2 SNEGSKA (reference sequence). A single record per CDR3 protein comes from TCRdb applying MiXCR to the 5' RACE reads. The sample carries roughly 60,000 distinct CDR3 sequences, roughly 3.5% recorded once. The source of this sequence is a woman in her twenties or thirties with multiple sclerosis. Sequencing was carried out using PBMCs. This chain links TRBV20-1 with TRBJ2-5; no reliable D call. Here the CDR3 DNA reads TGCAGTGCTAGTATATCGCGAAGGGAGACCCAGTACTTC. The encoded protein is CSASISRRETQYF.